This TCR beta chain was recovered during a study of cytomegalovirus exposure and HLA in healthy donors. General study points: Reportedly, cytomegalovirus status was diagnosed with high sensitivity and specificity. In a later analysis, CMV-associated beta chains were mostly HLA-associated, it appeared. Based on reports, TCR beta sequences accurately predicted HLA-A and HLA-B alleles for most subjects.

About this clone itself: Its antigen remains unidentified.

Participants comprised healthy donors of bone marrow. PCR involved 60 Vbeta and 13 Jbeta primers. Assay used: immunoSEQ multiplex PCR; TCRdb lists only in-frame clones, some missing. This sample has approximately 120,000 clones; 70% to 85% occur once, and the top ten carry roughly 13%. Germline CDR1 SGHDT, CDR2 YYEEEE. The CDR3 has 14 amino acids. V lost 3 bases and J lost 4; bases outside the gene matches: 4. This receptor was taken from a woman in her forties in good health and CMV-seropositive. The sample comprised PBMCs. The chain combines TRBV5-6 with TRBJ2-1; 7 bases line up with TRBD1. The CDR3 sequence is CASSWPGQYNEQFF. CDR3 bases: TGTGCCAGCAGCTGGCCGGGACAGTACAATGAGCAGTTCTTC.